One and the same sample provided the 15 T cell receptor beta chains below, sequenced in a study of CD8 T cells in Susac syndrome. Random hexamers served to reverse transcribe roughly 0.45 to 1 ug RNA. TCRdb redid the calling of the immunoSEQ multiplex PCR reads with MiXCR, one entry per CDR3 protein. The table records just under 150,000 distinct CDR3 sequences, roughly 94% of them present only once. The sequenced sample was CD4+ T cells from PBMCs. The receptors were sampled from a human donor in good health.

The chain joins TRBV7-6 to TRBJ2-7; D not certain. Trimming cost V 3 bases and J 3 bases, with 9 bases left between them. This CDR3 region has 13 residues. Germline V gives CDR1 SGHVS, CDR2 FNYEAQ. CDR3 nucleotides: TGTGCCAGCAGCTTGGGTCAGATCTACGAGCAGTACTTC. Translation gives CASSLGQIYEQYF.

This clonotype was seen just once. V gene TRBV28 combines with J gene TRBJ2-7; D is uncertain. CDR1 is MDHEN and CDR2 is SYDVKM in the germline V gene. This CDR3 has 15 amino acids. V lost 5 bases and J lost 1, with 15 bases in between. The CDR3 reads CASSHGFSTSYEQYF. The DNA of the CDR3 is TGTGCCAGCAGTCACGGATTCAGCACATCCTACGAGCAGTACTTC.

J is TRBJ2-3 and V is TRBV6-5; D is undetermined. The length of the CDR3 is 16 residues. Trimming took off 2 bases at V and 0 bases at J, with 12 bases between the two ends. CDR1 and CDR2 from the germline V gene are MNHEY and SVGAGI. The CDR3 protein is CASSYRRFSSTDTQYF. The CDR3 nucleotides are TGTGCCAGCAGTTACCGCAGATTTTCTAGCACAGATACGCAGTATTTT.

In this sample, this clonotype turned up a few times. The CDR3 loop is CASSLRGTSGSRGETQYF. The CDR3 region has the DNA TGCGCCAGCAGCCTTAGAGGCACTAGCGGGAGCAGAGGGGAGACCCAGTACTTC. The rearrangement joins TRBV5-1 to TRBJ2-5; 11 nucleotides agree with TRBD2. Germline trimming cut 4 bases from V and 5 bases from J; bases unmatched to any gene: 16. Germline-derived CDR1 and CDR2 are SGHRS and YFSETQ. The CDR3 totals 18 residues.

The rearrangement uses TRBV6-5 and TRBJ2-3, with a tentative D call TRBD2 (6 bases). This CDR3 spans 17 amino acids. Trimming cost V 0 bases and J 3 bases, with 16 bases left between them. From germline, CDR1 is MNHEY and CDR2 SVGAGI. DNA for the CDR3: TGTGCCAGCAGTTACTCCACCGCGGGACGAGGGACAGATACGCAGTATTTT. Its protein product is CASSYSTAGRGTDTQYF.

The CDR3 DNA is TGCGCCAGCAGCCTCAGACTAGCGGGAGGGCCGGAGCAGTTCTTC. This sequence encodes CASSLRLAGGPEQFF. The gene calls are TRBV4-1 and TRBJ2-1; 14 positions agree with TRBD2. This CDR3 comprises 15 residues. Trimming took 4 bases from V and 10 from J; bases not matched to a gene: 6. Germline V CDR1 and CDR2: MGHRA, YSYEKL.

The chain uses TRBV19 and TRBJ2-1; the D call may be TRBD1 or TRBD2 (7 bases each). V was clipped by 6 bases and J by 8 bases, with 14 bases between them. The length of the CDR3 is 13 residues. CDR1 LNHDA and CDR2 SQIVND come from the germline V gene (reference sequence). The CDR3 nucleotides are TGTGCCAGTAGCCAAGCAGGGGGGGATGAGCAGTTCTTC. This codes for CASSQAGGDEQFF. The full variable domain, in which reference TRBV19 and TRBJ2-1 provide the parts outside the CDR3, is DGGITQSPKYLFRKEGQNVTLSCEQNLNHDAMYWYRQDPGQGLRLIYYSQIVNDFQKGDIAEGYSVSREKKESFPLTVTSAQKNPTAFYLCASSQAGGDEQFFGPGTRLTVL.

CDR3 amino acids: CASSLARGLYEQYF. The CDR3 nucleotides are TGCGCCAGCAGCTTGGCCAGGGGGCTATACGAGCAGTACTTC. V is TRBV5-1 and J is TRBJ2-7; 8 bases are a match to TRBD1. The germline gives CDR1 SGHRS, CDR2 YFSETQ. J lost 4 bases, V lost 0 bases, and 3 bases had no gene match. This CDR3 region has 14 residues.

The rearrangement joins TRBV5-1 to TRBJ2-7; possibly TRBD1 for D (6 bases). CDR1 is SGHRS, CDR2 YFSETQ, per germline. Trimming stripped 2 bases from V and 6 bases from J, with 12 bases between. The CDR3 is 13 amino acids. In DNA, the CDR3 is TGCGCCAGCAGCTTTAAACAGGGATCCGAGCAGTACTTC. Translation: CASSFKQGSEQYF.

This rearrangement joins TRBV7-2 to TRBJ2-4; no firm D call. V lost 0 bases, J lost 9 bases, and 9 bases lay in between. The CDR3 covers 13 residues. Germline V gene lookup returns CDR1 SGHTA and CDR2 FQGNSA. The CDR3 DNA follows: TGTGCCAGCAGCTTAGCGGTTGATGGCATTCAGTACTTC. It translates to CASSLAVDGIQYF.

V gene TRBV4-2 combines with J gene TRBJ2-7; D call uncertain. Germline values: CDR1 LGHNA, CDR2 YNFKEQ. This CDR3 is built from 15 residues. Trimming pared 0 bases from V and 9 bases from J, leaving 18 bases between. CDR3 in amino acids: CASSQELQAITPQYF. The CDR3 DNA reads as TGTGCCAGCAGCCAAGAGCTCCAGGCCATTACCCCGCAGTACTTC.

The V and J genes are TRBV4-1 and TRBJ1-5; 8 bases map to TRBD1. Germline V gene sequence: CDR1 MGHRA, CDR2 YSYEKL. With V trimmed by 3 bases and J by 6 bases, 4 bases remained unmatched. The CDR3 covers 14 residues. CDR3 DNA: TGCGCCAGCAGCCATACAGGGGGTATTCAGCCCCAGCATTTT. It yields the protein CASSHTGGIQPQHF.

This rearrangement joins TRBV28 to TRBJ2-7; the D is unclear. The germline gives CDR1 MDHEN, CDR2 SYDVKM. The CDR3 is made up of 13 amino acids. V gave up 3 bases and J gave up 2 bases, with 8 bases separating them. The CDR3 DNA reads as TGTGCCAGCAGTTTCCGGGCCGCCTACGAGCAGTACTTC. Translation: CASSFRAAYEQYF.

This clonotype was found once. This CDR3 reads CASTGNRDPGTEAFF. CDR3 DNA sequence: TGTGCCAGCACCGGGAACAGGGACCCGGGCACTGAAGCTTTCTTT. The V gene is TRBV2, the J gene TRBJ1-1; weak D call: TRBD1 (6 bases). Looked up from germline, CDR1 is SNHLY and CDR2 is FYNNEI. V lost 7 bases and J 4 bases, leaving 19 bases between the germline ends. The CDR3 extends over 15 amino acids.

J is TRBJ2-1 and V is TRBV5-6; 7 positions agree with TRBD2. This CDR3 has 16 residues. CDR1 and CDR2 (germline): SGHDT, YYEEEE. Trimming took 0 bases from V and 3 from J; bases not matched to a gene: 6. CDR3 in amino acids: CASSLVAGVGYNEQFF. Written as DNA, the CDR3 is TGTGCCAGCAGCTTGGTGGCGGGAGTGGGCTACAATGAGCAGTTCTTC.